This T cell receptor (beta chain) comes out of a study of T cells of healthy individuals. Ten or more counts support this clonotype. TCRdb re-called the 5' RACE reads through MiXCR, storing one row per CDR3 protein. The sample consists of around 63,000 distinct CDR3 sequences, about 17% of them appearing once. This TCR was sampled from a human donor in good health.

Here the CDR3 reads CASKVGATEAFF. In DNA form, the CDR3 reads TGTGCCAGCAAGGTGGGGGCCACTGAAGCTTTCTTT. J is TRBJ1-1 and V is TRBV12-3 or TRBV12-4; maybe TRBD1 (6 bases). The V end was cut by 7 bases, the J end by 4 bases, with 10 bases between. This CDR3 is built from 12 residues.